The 18 T cell receptor beta chains given below trace back to one sample, sequenced in a study of Ad26.COV2.S vaccination and SARS-CoV-2 variants (dated by TCRdb to the early 2020s). Taken with the paper, the label for treatment or condition translates to: over 15 received Ad26.COV2.S at low or high dose, single or two shots; 5 received placebo; per-sample allocation not given. For vaccine and placebo recipients, repertoires were sequenced using samples collected on day 63 after the first injection. The library was obtained by the immunoSEQ multiplex PCR assay. TCRdb retrieved this table from immuneACCESS and kept in-frame rearrangements only. Not all clones are present; in checked studies, unresolved V genes account for under half, and no reason is known for the remainder. This sample holds roughly 700,000 clones; around 89% were observed only once. Around 1.5% of the sample lies in the top ten.

The starting material was peripheral blood, obtained in a trial of Ad26.COV2.S vaccine versus placebo. These receptor sequences come from a person between 18 and 65 years old who received the Ad26.COV2.S COVID-19 vaccine or a placebo.

This chain connects TRBV19 to TRBJ2-3; D is undetermined. This CDR3 contains 13 residues. With 7 bases removed from V and 1 base from J, the gap between germline ends came to 9 bases. Germline V lookup: CDR1 LNHDA, CDR2 SQIVND (reference sequence). CDR3 in DNA: TGTGCCAGTACCCTACAAGGCACAGATACGCAGTATTTT. This codes for CASTLQGTDTQYF.

CDR3 region: CASSQDPGGGLEKLFF. Here the CDR3 DNA reads TGTGCCAGCAGCCAAGATCCGGGAGGGGGCTTGGAAAAACTGTTTTTT. The chain uses TRBV4-2 and TRBJ1-4; 7 bases fit TRBD1. Germline V gene data show CDR1 as LGHNA and CDR2 as YNFKEQ. This CDR3 is 16 amino acids long. V shed 0 bases and J 8 bases; nucleotides not matched to a gene: 9.

Regarding this clone: Other DNA sequences within the sample encode an identical CDR3. The V call is TRBV3-1 (or the pseudogene TRBV3-2), the J call TRBJ2-2; D unclear. The CDR3 covers 14 residues. Germline V gives CDR1 LGHDT, CDR2 YNNKEL (reference sequence). The V gene lost 1 base and the J gene lost 1 base, with 4 bases spanning the gap. The CDR3 DNA reads TGTGCCAGCAGCCAAGTCAGGAACACCGGGGAGCTGTTTTTT. Translating it yields CASSQVRNTGELFF.

The chain uses TRBV4-3 and TRBJ1-5, with TRBD1 as a possible D gene (5 bases). The CDR3 is 15 residues long. With 4 bases removed from V and 5 bases from J, the gap between germline ends came to 15 bases. Per the germline V gene, CDR1 is LGHNA and CDR2 is YSLEER. CDR3 amino acids: CASSLMAGGDQPQHF. The CDR3 DNA reads as TGCGCCAGCAGCCTGATGGCCGGGGGAGATCAGCCCCAGCATTTT.

This rearrangement joins TRBV18 to TRBJ1-6; the D gene is possibly TRBD1 (5 bases). The CDR3 totals 15 residues. With 2 bases removed from V and 8 bases from J, the gap between germline ends came to 13 bases. Germline V lookup: CDR1 KGHSH, CDR2 LQKENI. CDR3 region: CASSPGAPIDSPLHF. CDR3 coding DNA: TGTGCCAGCTCACCAGGGGCCCCCATTGATTCACCCCTCCACTTT.

V is TRBV6-6 and J is TRBJ1-1; D is perhaps TRBD1 (6 bases). From germline, CDR1 is MNHNY and CDR2 SVGAGI (reference sequence). V lost 0 bases and J 4 bases, leaving 12 bases between the germline ends. CDR3 length equals 15 residues. CDR3 nucleotides: TGTGCCAGCAGTTACTCCGGGGGGCACGGCACTGAAGCTTTCTTT. Its translation: CASSYSGGHGTEAFF.

The chain has TRBV20-1 and TRBJ2-1; D is ambiguous. Trimming pared 3 bases from V and 4 bases from J, leaving 7 bases between. The CDR3 is 12 residues long. In germline, CDR1 is DFQATT, CDR2 SNEGSKA (reference sequence). For the CDR3, the DNA is TGCAGTGCTAGTACAGAGTACAATGAGCAGTTCTTC. It yields the protein CSASTEYNEQFF.

V and J are TRBV11-2 and TRBJ1-6; D is unresolved. Germline V gives CDR1 SGHAT, CDR2 FQNNGV. V was pared by 0 bases and J by 9 bases, with 9 bases between. This CDR3 is built from 14 residues. This CDR3 reads CASSLETPGSPLHF. The CDR3 DNA sequence: TGTGCCAGCAGCTTAGAAACACCGGGTTCACCCCTCCACTTT.

The chain couples TRBV29-1 to TRBJ2-3; the match to TRBD2 covers 8 bases. Germline lookup yields CDR1 SQVTM and CDR2 ANQGSEA. V gave up 4 bases and J gave up 3 bases; unmatched junction bases: 12. There are 16 residues in the CDR3. For the CDR3, the DNA is TGCAGCGTTGGAATAATGGCGGGAGGTAGTACAGATACGCAGTATTTT. Its translation is CSVGIMAGGSTDTQYF.

The chain carries TRBV5-4 and TRBJ1-5; no clear D gene. Germline CDR1 reads SGHNT; CDR2 reads YYREEE (reference sequence). The germline V and J ends were trimmed by 3 bases and 2 bases, with 9 bases remaining between them. The CDR3 has 14 amino acids. The CDR3 DNA follows: TGTGCCAGCAGCTCCGGTGGGGGCAATCAGCCCCAGCATTTT. Its protein product is CASSSGGGNQPQHF.

The CDR3 DNA follows: TGTGCCAGCAGCTTGGCCACGAGCTCTGGGGCCAACGTCCTGACTTTC. It yields the protein CASSLATSSGANVLTF. This sequence joins TRBV5-6 and TRBJ2-6; D is ambiguous. The germline V and J ends were trimmed by 0 bases and 0 bases, with 7 bases remaining between them. The CDR3 length is 16 residues. Per the germline V gene, CDR1 is SGHDT and CDR2 is YYEEEE.

As concerns this clone: The sample carries other DNA sequences with the same CDR3. The J gene is TRBJ2-3, the V gene TRBV5-1; the D is unclear. V was pared by 0 bases and J by 0 bases, with 8 bases between. CDR3 length: 15 amino acids. Germline V CDR1 and CDR2: SGHRS, YFSETQ. The CDR3 sequence: CASSLAGISTDTQYF. CDR3 sequence (DNA): TGCGCCAGCAGCTTGGCCGGCATTAGCACAGATACGCAGTATTTT.

The CDR3 region is CASSQGAGRPSTAEQYF. The CDR3 nucleotides read TGTGCCAGCAGCCAAGGAGCCGGTCGGCCCTCAACCGCCGAACAGTACTTC. The chain has TRBV3-1 (or the pseudogene TRBV3-2) and TRBJ2-5; D not resolved. Trimming cost V 1 base and J 11 bases, with 26 bases left between them. CDR1 LGHDT and CDR2 YNNKEL come from the germline V gene (reference sequence). The CDR3 is 17 amino acids.

The chain has TRBV30 and TRBJ2-5; no clear D gene. V lost 0 bases and J lost 6, with 11 bases in between. Germline loops: CDR1 GTSNPN, CDR2 SVGIG (reference sequence). There are 13 residues in the CDR3. As DNA, the CDR3 is TGTGCCTGGAGTGTTTTAGCTCGGCAGACCCAGTACTTC. This translates into CAWSVLARQTQYF.

This clone appeared a single time. The rearrangement joins TRBV6-2 or TRBV6-3 to TRBJ1-5; perhaps TRBD1 as D (6 bases). CDR3 length: 14 residues. The ends were cut back, 4 bases at V and 4 bases at J, with 11 bases in the middle. The germline V gene has CDR1 MNHEY and CDR2 SVGEGT. The CDR3 protein is CASSSGQINQPQHF. The CDR3 DNA is TGTGCCAGCAGTTCCGGACAGATTAATCAGCCCCAGCATTTT.

The rearrangement links TRBV19 to TRBJ1-4; a weak D match, TRBD1 (5 bases). The germline V and J ends were trimmed by 2 bases and 8 bases, with 12 bases remaining between them. The CDR3 has 14 residues. Germline V gene sequence: CDR1 LNHDA, CDR2 SQIVND (reference sequence). The CDR3 loop reads CASSIRGEWEKLFF. In DNA form, the CDR3 reads TGTGCCAGTAGTATAAGAGGGGAGTGGGAAAAACTGTTTTTT.

This chain joins TRBV5-1 and TRBJ2-2; D gene ambiguous. This CDR3 is 14 amino acids long. V shed 0 bases and J shed 5 bases, with 8 bases lying between them. Germline V gives CDR1 SGHRS, CDR2 YFSETQ. The DNA for the CDR3 is TGCGCCAGCAGCTTGGATCTCGGGACCGGGGAGCTGTTTTTT. This encodes CASSLDLGTGELFF.

The chain uses TRBV6-2 or TRBV6-3 and TRBJ1-6, with 10 nucleotides matching TRBD1. This CDR3 spans 15 amino acids. Germline V gene sequence: CDR1 MNHEY, CDR2 SVGEGT. The V segment lost 2 bases and the J segment 7 bases; nucleotides outside the gene matches: 2. The CDR3 DNA follows: TGTGCCAGCAGTTACGGGGGACAGGGGAATTCACCCCTCCACTTT. It codes for CASSYGGQGNSPLHF.